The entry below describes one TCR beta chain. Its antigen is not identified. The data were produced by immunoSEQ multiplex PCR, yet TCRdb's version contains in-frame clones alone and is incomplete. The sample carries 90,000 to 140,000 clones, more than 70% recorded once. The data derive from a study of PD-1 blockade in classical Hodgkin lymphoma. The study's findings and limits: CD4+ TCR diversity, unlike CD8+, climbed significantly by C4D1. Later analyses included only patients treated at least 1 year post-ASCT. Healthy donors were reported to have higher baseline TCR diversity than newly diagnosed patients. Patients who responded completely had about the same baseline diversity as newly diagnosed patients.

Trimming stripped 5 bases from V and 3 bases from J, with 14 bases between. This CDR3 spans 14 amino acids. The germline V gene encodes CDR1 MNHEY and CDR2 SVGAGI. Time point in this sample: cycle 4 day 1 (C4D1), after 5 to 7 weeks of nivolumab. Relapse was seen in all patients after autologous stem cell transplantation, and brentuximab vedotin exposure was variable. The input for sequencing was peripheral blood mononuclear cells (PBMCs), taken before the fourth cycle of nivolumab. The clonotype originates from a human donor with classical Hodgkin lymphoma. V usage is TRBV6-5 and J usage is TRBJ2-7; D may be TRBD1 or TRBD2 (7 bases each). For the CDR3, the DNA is TGTGCCAGCAGTAGATCAGGGGGGGACTACGAGCAGTACTTC. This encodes CASSRSGGDYEQYF.